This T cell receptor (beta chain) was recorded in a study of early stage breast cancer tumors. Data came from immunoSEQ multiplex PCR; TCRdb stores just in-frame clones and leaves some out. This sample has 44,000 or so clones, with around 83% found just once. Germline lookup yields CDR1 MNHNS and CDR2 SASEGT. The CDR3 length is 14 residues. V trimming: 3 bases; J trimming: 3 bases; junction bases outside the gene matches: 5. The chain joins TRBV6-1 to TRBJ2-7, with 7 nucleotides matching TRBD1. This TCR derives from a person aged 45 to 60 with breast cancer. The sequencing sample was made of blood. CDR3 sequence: CASSEDRLDYEQYF. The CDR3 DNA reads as TGTGCCAGCAGTGAGGACAGGCTGGACTACGAGCAGTACTTC.